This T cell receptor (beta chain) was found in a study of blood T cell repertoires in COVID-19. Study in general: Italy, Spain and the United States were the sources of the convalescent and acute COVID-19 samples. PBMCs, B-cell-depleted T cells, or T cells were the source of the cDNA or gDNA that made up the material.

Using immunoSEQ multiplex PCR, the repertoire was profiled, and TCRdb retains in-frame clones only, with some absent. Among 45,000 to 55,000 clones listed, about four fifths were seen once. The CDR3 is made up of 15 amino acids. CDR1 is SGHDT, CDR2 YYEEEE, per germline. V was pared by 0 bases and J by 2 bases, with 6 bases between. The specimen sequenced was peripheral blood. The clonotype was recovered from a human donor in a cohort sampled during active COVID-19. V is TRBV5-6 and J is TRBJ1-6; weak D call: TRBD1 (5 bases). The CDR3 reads CASSLGQTYNSPLHF. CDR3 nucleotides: TGTGCCAGCAGCTTGGGACAGACCTATAATTCACCCCTCCACTTT.